Listed below are T cell receptor beta chains from one sample, sequenced in a study of T cells in Graves' hyperthyroidism and ophthalmopathy. TCRdb analysed the multiplex PCR reads with MiXCR anew, one entry per CDR3 protein. The table lists hundreds of thousands of distinct CDR3 sequences, 18% of them singletons. Material for sequencing was blood. These receptor sequences come from a woman between 45 and 60 years old with Graves' hyperthyroidism that later progressed to Graves' ophthalmopathy. Each CDR3 is given with its conserved first and last residue. Each record gives: J gene, V gene, D gene, clone size, CDR3 DNA, CDR3 protein. The D gene is left open where the match is weak. Size is stated for part of the rows, as once, few or many counts, or as a class when the clone is expanded.

TRBJ1-1 | TRBV6-1 | . | many | . | CASSTSTGTEAFF
TRBJ1-5 | TRBV11-2 | . | many | TGTGCCAGCAGCTTAGACGGCCATAGCAATCAGCCCCAGCATTTT | CASSLDGHSNQPQHF
TRBJ2-7 | TRBV18 | TRBD2 | . | TGTGCCAGCTCACCCCCGGGGCGGGGGGGCTACGAGCAGTACTTC | CASSPPGRGGYEQYF
TRBJ2-5 | TRBV10-3 | . | few | TGTGCCATCAGTGAGTCGAATACTGAGACCCAAGAGACCCAGTACTTC | CAISESNTETQETQYF
TRBJ1-1 | TRBV27 | . | many | TGTGCCAGCAAAGGGAGGGAGAACACTGAAGCTTTCTTT | CASKGRENTEAFF
TRBJ1-1 | TRBV5-1 | . | many | TGCGCCAGCAGCTTGGCGGATAACACTGAAGCTTTCTTT | CASSLADNTEAFF
TRBJ1-2 | TRBV5-1 | . | . | TGCGCCAGCAGCTTGAGGAGGGAAGACTATGGCTACACCTTC | CASSLRREDYGYTF
TRBJ1-6 | TRBV7-3 | TRBD1 | . | TGTGCCAGCAGCGAGACAGGGGGTGGTTCACCCCTCCACTTT | CASSETGGGSPLHF
TRBJ1-5 | TRBV12-3/TRBV12-4 | . | . | TGTGCCAGCAGGGCCGGGCCCGAGAATCAGCCCCAGCATTTT | CASRAGPENQPQHF
TRBJ1-1 | TRBV5-1 | . | many | TGCGCCAGCAGCAAAATGACATCTCTAGGCACTGAAGCTTTCTTT | CASSKMTSLGTEAFF
TRBJ2-3 | TRBV5-4 | . | few | TGTGCCAGCAGCTTGTATAGGACCCAAAGCACAGATACGCAGTATTTT | CASSLYRTQSTDTQYF
TRBJ2-5 | TRBV27 | TRBD2 | few | TGTGCCAGCAGTTCCGGGACTAGCGGGGTAGAGACCCAGTACTTC | CASSSGTSGVETQYF
TRBJ1-3 | TRBV20-1 | . | many | TGCAGTGCTAGACTACAGGGTGGTGGAAACACCATATATTTT | CSARLQGGGNTIYF
TRBJ1-1 | TRBV19 | . | many | TGTGCCAGTAGTCCGGGCCGATCCCTGAACACTGAAGCTTTCTTT | CASSPGRSLNTEAFF
TRBJ1-5 | TRBV10-3 | . | many | TGTGCCATCAGTGAGGGGGGGGATAGCAATCAGCCCCAGCATTTT | CAISEGGDSNQPQHF
TRBJ2-7 | TRBV5-1 | . | few | TGCGCCAGCAGCTTGATTCGGAACTACGAGCAGTACTTC | CASSLIRNYEQYF
TRBJ2-3 | TRBV5-1 | TRBD2 | few | TGCGCCAGCAGCTTGGCCCTAGCGGGGGCCCTCACAGATACGCAGTATTTT | CASSLALAGALTDTQYF
TRBJ1-1 | TRBV6-2/TRBV6-3 | . | . | TGTGCCAGCAGTGGCTACCCGACGGAAAACACTGAAGCTTTCTTT | CASSGYPTENTEAFF
TRBJ1-5 | TRBV12-3/TRBV12-4 | TRBD1 | many | TGTGCCAGCAGCTCGACAGGGCCGAGTCAGCCCCAGCATTTT | CASSSTGPSQPQHF
TRBJ1-2 | TRBV20-1 | . | few | TGCAGTGCTAGAGAGGGCAGAGCTAACTATGGCTACACCTTC | CSAREGRANYGYTF
TRBJ1-3 | TRBV7-9 | . | . | TGTGCCAGCAGCTCTGGGACGTGGAACACCATATATTTT | CASSSGTWNTIYF
TRBJ2-2 | TRBV5-5 | TRBD1 | few | TGTGCCAGCAGCCCAGCGACAGGGCCGCACACCGGGGAGCTGTTTTTT | CASSPATGPHTGELFF
TRBJ2-2 | TRBV5-1 | . | few | TGCGCCAGCAGCTTGGAGGCCTCGAGCACCGGGGAGCTGTTTTTT | CASSLEASSTGELFF
TRBJ2-1 | TRBV6-1 | TRBD1 | . | TGTGCCAGCAGTCCACGACAGGGATTGTACAATGAGCAGTTCTTC | CASSPRQGLYNEQFF